The 31 T cell receptor beta chains presented below share a single source sample, sequenced in a study of cytomegalovirus exposure and HLA in healthy donors. In the PCR, 60 Vbeta and 13 Jbeta primers were used. Only in-frame clones appear in the TCRdb table, and some are missing; sequencing was by immunoSEQ multiplex PCR. The table has around 92,000 clones, about 76% seen once. The specimen sequenced was PBMCs. Every receptor here comes from a human donor in good health.

This clone is a singleton in its sample. V gene TRBV5-1 combines with J gene TRBJ2-1; TRBD2 might be the D (5 bases). This CDR3 contains 15 residues. Germline V gene lookup returns CDR1 SGHRS and CDR2 YFSETQ. The V and J ends lost 4 bases and 0 bases respectively, with 11 bases between them. The CDR3 spells CASSPTTSSYNEQFF. The CDR3 coding sequence is TGCGCCAGCAGCCCGACTACGAGCTCCTACAATGAGCAGTTCTTC. Filled out from reference TRBV5-1 and TRBJ2-1, the complete variable domain reads KAGVTQTPRYLIKTRGQQVTLSCSPISGHRSVSWYQQTPGQGLQFLFEYFSETQRNKGNFPGRFSGRQFSNSRSEMNVSTLELGDSALYLCASSPTTSSYNEQFFGPGTRLTVL.

V gene TRBV25-1 combines with J gene TRBJ1-5; 7 nucleotides match TRBD1. After removal of 1 base from V and 4 bases from J, the junction contained 1 base not matched to a gene. The CDR3 consists of 14 residues. The germline CDR1 and CDR2 sequences are MGHDK and SYGVNS. The DNA of the CDR3 is TGTGCCAGCAGTGAATGGGGACAGAATCAGCCCCAGCATTTT. Amino acid sequence: CASSEWGQNQPQHF.

This clone was seen a single time. V gene TRBV9 combines with J gene TRBJ2-1; D gene unclear. Germline V lookup: CDR1 SGDLS, CDR2 YYNGEE. Trimming stripped 6 bases from V and 2 bases from J, with 15 bases between. The CDR3 length is 15 residues. Here the CDR3 DNA reads TGTGCCAGCAACGGGTTTGGGTCCGCCTACAATGAGCAGTTCTTC. It specifies CASNGFGSAYNEQFF.

Only one count was recorded for this clone. The chain couples TRBV5-1 to TRBJ1-2; 7 positions agree with TRBD1. Germline CDR1 and CDR2: SGHRS and YFSETQ. CDR3 length: 16 amino acids. With 0 bases clipped from V and 7 bases from J, the junction kept 12 bases outside the gene matches. CDR3: CASSLAGDRHASGYTF. The CDR3 nucleotides read TGCGCCAGCAGCTTGGCCGGGGACAGACATGCGAGTGGCTACACCTTC.

Details on this clone: Distinct nucleotide sequences in the sample also encode this CDR3. The rearrangement links TRBV6-1 to TRBJ1-5; D perhaps matches TRBD1 (5 bases). Germline V gene data show CDR1 as MNHNS and CDR2 as SASEGT. The CDR3 length is 14 residues. Trimming left V 6 bases short and J 2 bases short, with 11 bases between. The CDR3 loop is CASRETGRNQPQHF. For the CDR3, the DNA is TGTGCCAGCAGAGAAACAGGTCGCAATCAGCCCCAGCATTTT.

The CDR3 sequence is CASSSGQGAYEQYF. CDR3 bases: TGTGCCAGCAGCTCGGGACAGGGAGCCTACGAGCAGTACTTC. The V and J genes are TRBV13 and TRBJ2-7; 9 nucleotides line up with TRBD1. V was clipped by 4 bases and J by 2 bases; unmatched bases: 3. This CDR3 has 14 residues. Germline-derived CDR1 and CDR2 are PRHDT and FYEKMQ (reference sequence).

The rearrangement joins TRBV7-2 to TRBJ2-7; D is perhaps TRBD2 (6 bases). V lost 1 base, J lost 2 bases, and 12 bases lay in between. The germline gives CDR1 SGHTA, CDR2 FQGNSA. CDR3 length: 15 amino acids. CDR3 region: CASSLGWRGPYEQYF. The CDR3 DNA reads as TGTGCCAGCAGCTTAGGCTGGCGGGGCCCCTACGAGCAGTACTTC.

In DNA form, the CDR3 reads TGTGCCAGCAGCTTGACCAGCGGACTAGCGGGCTACAATGAGCAGTTCTTC. Its translation: CASSLTSGLAGYNEQFF. V is TRBV7-9 and J is TRBJ2-1; 11 nucleotides line up with TRBD2. The CDR3 is 17 amino acids. V lost 3 bases, J lost 3 bases, and 7 bases stayed unmatched. Germline V gene sequence: CDR1 SEHNR, CDR2 FQNEAQ (reference sequence).

This chain links TRBV4-1 with TRBJ2-5; possible D gene TRBD2, 7 bases. V lost 0 bases to trimming and J lost 4 bases, with 18 bases between them. The V gene's germline CDR1 is MGHRA and CDR2 YSYEKL. This CDR3 has 17 residues. CDR3 DNA sequence: TGCGCCAGCAGCCAAGATTCGGGGGGCGGGGGTCGAGAGACCCAGTACTTC. Translation gives CASSQDSGGGGRETQYF.

This clone occurred a few times. The V gene is TRBV18, the J gene TRBJ1-3; D ambiguous. Germline V CDR1 and CDR2: KGHSH, LQKENI. This CDR3 region has 14 residues. V lost 6 bases to trimming and J lost 0 bases, with 9 bases between them. CDR3 coding DNA: TGTGCCAGCTCGTCGGGAAACTCTGGAAACACCATATATTTT. The encoded protein is CASSSGNSGNTIYF.

V is TRBV9 and J is TRBJ2-1, with 16 positions matching TRBD2. This CDR3 is built from 19 residues. Germline V gives CDR1 SGDLS, CDR2 YYNGEE. V shed 3 bases, J shed 10 bases, and the junction held 16 bases outside the gene matches. CDR3 loop: CASSAFLNRGLAGGGEQFF. CDR3 nucleotides: TGTGCCAGCAGCGCCTTTTTAAACAGGGGACTAGCGGGAGGGGGAGAGCAGTTCTTC.

This chain links TRBV6-5 with TRBJ1-3, with 7 bases lining up with TRBD1. Germline values: CDR1 MNHEY, CDR2 SVGAGI. The CDR3 is 14 amino acids. Trimming cost V 6 bases and J 4 bases; bases outside gene matches: 6. The CDR3 DNA is TGTGCCAGCAGAGAGACAGGGTCGGGAAACACCATATATTTT. Translation gives CASRETGSGNTIYF.

This rearrangement joins TRBV27 to TRBJ1-2; possible D gene TRBD1, 5 bases. The CDR3 totals 13 residues. V lost 3 bases, J lost 4 bases, and 9 bases lay in between. In germline, CDR1 is MNHEY, CDR2 SMNVEV (reference sequence). In DNA, the CDR3 is TGTGCCAGCAGTTTTCAGGGCCTCTATGGCTACACCTTC. It specifies CASSFQGLYGYTF.

This chain connects TRBV7-2 to TRBJ2-7, with a possible D match to TRBD1 (6 bases). Trimming shortened V by 1 base and J by 2 bases, and 18 bases separated the two germline ends. CDR1 is SGHTA and CDR2 is FQGNSA in the germline V gene. This CDR3 has 17 residues. CDR3 nucleotides: TGTGCCAGCAGCTTAGGGGTGGTGTATCAGGGGACCTACGAGCAGTACTTC. This sequence encodes CASSLGVVYQGTYEQYF.

The chain couples TRBV10-1 to TRBJ1-1, with TRBD1 matching 8 bases. The junction had 5 bases not matched to a gene; V was cut back by 0 bases and J by 8 bases. The germline V gene encodes CDR1 WNHNN and CDR2 SYGVQD (reference sequence). The CDR3 has 14 residues. CDR3 loop: CASSESSRGREAFF. In nucleotides, the CDR3 is TGCGCCAGCAGTGAGTCAAGCAGGGGGCGAGAAGCTTTCTTT.

The CDR3 sequence is CASSLVTGGNEQYF. Written as DNA, the CDR3 is TGCGCCAGCAGCTTGGTGACAGGGGGCAACGAGCAGTACTTC. The chain employs TRBV5-1 and TRBJ2-7, with 10 bases identical to TRBD1. The CDR3 has 14 residues. Germline-derived CDR1 and CDR2 are SGHRS and YFSETQ. The trim removed 0 bases at V and 5 bases at J, leaving 2 bases unmatched.

The chain carries TRBV19 and TRBJ2-1; the match to TRBD2 covers 12 bases. With V trimmed by 8 bases and J by 0 bases, 5 bases remained unmatched. This CDR3 spans 16 amino acids. Germline CDR1 reads LNHDA; CDR2 reads SQIVND (reference sequence). In DNA, the CDR3 is TGTGCCAGTGGGCGACTAGCGGGGGTCTCCTACAATGAGCAGTTCTTC. It encodes CASGRLAGVSYNEQFF.

The rearrangement uses TRBV29-1 and TRBJ2-7; D might be TRBD2 (6 bases). Germline-derived CDR1 and CDR2 are SQVTM and ANQGSEA. V gave up 6 bases and J gave up 2 bases, with 17 bases separating them. This CDR3 is 14 amino acids long. CDR3 residues: CSVAMRGFPYEQYF. The DNA of the CDR3 is TGCAGCGTGGCCATGCGGGGTTTCCCCTACGAGCAGTACTTC.

The chain recombines TRBV20-1 with TRBJ2-1; D ambiguous. The germline V gene encodes CDR1 DFQATT and CDR2 SNEGSKA (reference sequence). V shed 2 bases and J shed 9 bases, with 8 bases lying between them. The CDR3 totals 11 residues. The CDR3 loop is CSARRVSEQFF. CDR3 nucleotides: TGCAGTGCTAGACGGGTATCTGAGCAGTTCTTC.

CDR3 region: CAISGQGVGEAFF. The DNA for the CDR3 is TGTGCCATCAGCGGACAGGGTGTCGGCGAAGCTTTCTTT. The rearrangement links TRBV10-3 to TRBJ1-1; 8 positions match TRBD1. The CDR3 has 13 amino acids. From germline, CDR1 is ENHRY and CDR2 SYGVKD. V shed 6 bases and J 8 bases; nucleotides not matched to a gene: 8.

The V and J genes are TRBV30 and TRBJ2-7; the D gene is possibly TRBD2 (7 bases). This CDR3 is built from 12 residues. V lost 5 bases and J lost 3, with 11 bases in between. CDR1 is GTSNPN, CDR2 SVGIG, per germline (reference sequence). The CDR3, as DNA: TGTGCCTGGTCGAGGGGGGGCTACGAGCAGTACTTC. This sequence encodes CAWSRGGYEQYF.

The chain links TRBV4-2 to TRBJ1-5; D gene uncertain. Germline CDR1 is LGHNA and CDR2 is YNFKEQ. The V end was cut by 4 bases, the J end by 1 base, with 5 bases between. The CDR3 sequence is 13 residues long. The CDR3 loop is CASSLASNQPQHF. The CDR3 DNA reads TGTGCCAGCAGCCTCGCGAGCAATCAGCCCCAGCATTTT.

This clone appeared a few times. The genes are TRBV5-1 and TRBJ1-1, with TRBD1 as a possible D gene (5 bases). The germline V gene encodes CDR1 SGHRS and CDR2 YFSETQ. The CDR3 extends over 16 amino acids. V lost 0 bases, J lost 2 bases, and 14 bases lay in between. In DNA, the CDR3 is TGCGCCAGCAGCTTGGTGAATCAGCGGGGCAACACTGAAGCTTTCTTT. Translated: CASSLVNQRGNTEAFF.

J is TRBJ2-7 and V is TRBV27, with 10 bases matching TRBD2. The germline gives CDR1 MNHEY, CDR2 SMNVEV (reference sequence). V dropped 0 bases and J dropped 2; count of bases not matched to a gene: 1. CDR3 length: 15 residues. The CDR3 spells CASSLSSGGAYEQYF. DNA of the CDR3: TGTGCCAGCAGTTTATCAAGCGGGGGGGCCTACGAGCAGTACTTC.

The CDR3 sequence: CASRRDLEVNEQFF. CDR3 DNA: TGTGCCAGCAGGCGGGACTTGGAGGTCAATGAGCAGTTCTTC. The rearrangement joins TRBV2 to TRBJ2-1; D is perhaps TRBD2 (6 bases). V was trimmed by 6 bases and J by 6 bases, leaving 15 bases between them. The CDR3 runs to 14 residues. Germline V CDR1 and CDR2: SNHLY, FYNNEI.

The rearrangement joins TRBV4-1 to TRBJ2-7; 7 positions match TRBD2. The CDR3 extends over 14 amino acids. Germline V gives CDR1 MGHRA, CDR2 YSYEKL. V gave up 1 base and J gave up 2 bases; unmatched junction bases: 2. This CDR3 reads CASSQVLATYEQYF. As DNA, the CDR3 is TGCGCCAGCAGCCAAGTACTAGCGACCTACGAGCAGTACTTC.

The chain recombines TRBV5-8 with TRBJ2-5, with 8 bases lining up with TRBD2. The V gene end was trimmed by 0 bases and the J gene end by 1 base; junction bases not matched to a gene: 2. Germline values: CDR1 SGHTS, CDR2 YDEGEE. The CDR3 covers 15 residues. CDR3 protein: CASSLGTSSQETQYF. CDR3 DNA sequence: TGTGCCAGCAGCTTGGGGACTAGCTCCCAAGAGACCCAGTACTTC.

The CDR3 here is CASSYGAGGADTQYF. CDR3 coding DNA: TGCGCCAGCAGTTATGGGGCGGGGGGCGCAGATACGCAGTATTTT. The chain combines TRBV10-1 with TRBJ2-3; 8 bases map to TRBD2. In germline, CDR1 is WNHNN, CDR2 SYGVQD (reference sequence). This CDR3 comprises 15 residues. The V and J ends lost 5 bases and 4 bases, in that order; junction bases with no gene match: 8.

V and J are TRBV2 and TRBJ1-2; a possible D gene is TRBD1 (6 bases). The CDR3 contains 12 residues. With 5 bases removed from V and 4 bases from J, the gap between germline ends came to 8 bases. Germline V gene lookup returns CDR1 SNHLY and CDR2 FYNNEI. CDR3 in DNA: TGTGCCAGCAGTAGGGACACCTATGGCTACACCTTC. It is translated as CASSRDTYGYTF. The full variable domain, completed using reference TRBV2 and TRBJ1-2, is EPEVTQTPSHQVTQMGQEVILRCVPISNHLYFYWYRQILGQKVEFLVSFYNNEISEKSEIFDDQFSVERPDGSNFTLKIRSTKLEDSAMYFCASSRDTYGYTFGSGTRLTVV.

V gene TRBV18 combines with J gene TRBJ1-5; TRBD1 matches 7 bases. The V gene end was trimmed by 5 bases and the J gene end by 1 base; junction bases not matched to a gene: 5. Germline V CDR1 and CDR2: KGHSH, LQKENI. CDR3 length equals 15 residues. CDR3 DNA sequence: TGTGCCAGCTCAGCAGAGGGACAGAGCAATCAGCCCCAGCATTTT. This encodes CASSAEGQSNQPQHF.

The CDR3 loop reads CASSRDRGLQETQYF. In DNA form, the CDR3 reads TGTGCCAGCAGCCGGGACAGGGGTCTCCAAGAGACCCAGTACTTC. The genes are TRBV7-2 and TRBJ2-5; 10 bases are a match to TRBD1. The CDR3 length is 15 residues. Germline loops: CDR1 SGHTA, CDR2 FQGNSA. Trimming cost V 5 bases and J 1 base; bases outside gene matches: 4.